This T cell receptor beta chain was identified in a study of blood T cell repertoires in COVID-19. This clone was detected once. The CDR3 contains 16 residues. Looked up from germline, CDR1 is SGHDN and CDR2 is FVKESK. The V and J ends lost 4 bases and 7 bases, in that order; junction bases with no gene match: 10. Original data processing: Using reference gene primer amplification, nucleated cell counts were estimated. This table comes from immunoSEQ multiplex PCR, and its TCRdb copy is limited to in-frame clones, with some not included. V and J calls plus clone size are reproduced from that table; the DNA served to infer D and trimming. The table lists fewer than 300,000 clones, around 90% of them singletons.

This TCR derives from a woman aged 25-40 years with acute or convalescent COVID-19. The V call is TRBV14, the J call TRBJ2-7, with TRBD2 matching over 13 bases. Material: peripheral blood. The CDR3 sequence: CASSLILAGGPVEQYF. CDR3 nucleotide sequence: TGTGCCAGCAGCCTTATACTAGCGGGAGGGCCGGTTGAGCAGTACTTC.